This TCR beta chain emerged from a study of esophageal squamous cell carcinoma under preoperative chemotherapy. MiXCR, run by TCRdb on the PCR reads, gives a single entry per CDR3 protein. The sample yields around 34,000 distinct CDR3 sequences, about half seen once. Documented time point: after preoperative PTX-NDP chemotherapy. Per germline, CDR1 SGHTA and CDR2 FQGNSA. J was trimmed by 4 bases and V by 1 base; bases with no gene match: 14. The CDR3 consists of 18 residues. Only one count was recorded for this clonotype. The receptor's source is a human donor with esophageal squamous cell carcinoma. The donor label of this sample is uncertain. The chain joins TRBV7-2 to TRBJ2-3, with TRBD2 identical over 7 bases. The specimen was collected from a patient given preoperative chemotherapy. The chain's CDR3 is CASSLGFGAGAGADTQYF. In nucleotides, the CDR3 is TGTGCCAGCAGCTTAGGCTTTGGGGCGGGAGCCGGTGCAGATACGCAGTATTTT.